This T cell receptor beta chain derives from a study of spatial heterogeneity in lung cancer. Background on the study: Each unique TCR and UMI combination was seen more than ten times on average in raw reads.

Indicated time point: sample taken at primary tumor resection. Samples were obtained from about 75 donors, all untreated early-stage non-small cell lung cancer patients. Every TCR cDNA molecule carried a tag that served as a unique molecular identifier. Each CDR3 protein gets one entry after TCRdb re-called the 5' RACE reads with MiXCR. Of 10,000 or so distinct CDR3 sequences listed, approximately 10% were seen once; the top ten hold about an eighth. This clonotype was seen a handful of times. Its antigen is still unknown. Study-level points and caveats: Among tumor T cells, estimated coverage was around 7.4% for alpha chains and roughly 12% for beta chains. It was found that expanded intratumoral alpha and beta TCR counts tracked tumor mutation counts.

Per germline, CDR1 DFQATT and CDR2 SNEGSKA (reference sequence). The CDR3 has 20 residues. V lost 0 bases, J lost 4 bases, and 17 bases stayed unmatched. The gene calls are TRBV20-1 and TRBJ2-1; 11 positions match TRBD2. The receptor comes from a female donor with early-stage non-small cell lung cancer. The source was lung tumor tissue, collected at surgery. CDR3 protein: CSARDYDGTSGRAHYNEQFF. DNA of the CDR3: TGCAGTGCTAGAGATTATGACGGGACTAGCGGCAGGGCCCATTACAATGAGCAGTTCTTC.